A selection of T cell receptor beta chains follows, all from one sample in a study of shared clonotypes between healthy human individuals. Sequencing used immunoSEQ multiplex PCR; TCRdb keeps in-frame clones, though not all of them. The table includes 2,500,000 or so clones, more than 90% detected once. Source material: naive CD4+ T cells sorted from blood. The origin of the receptors is a man aged 18 to 30 in good health. Both conserved end residues are part of each CDR3.

v_gene	j_gene	CDR3aa
TRBV6-1	TRBJ2-7	CASSSSGGFSYEQYF
TRBV10-3	TRBJ1-4	CAISEAGSNNEKLFF
TRBV29-1	TRBJ2-2	CSVGQGNTGELFF
TRBV6-4	TRBJ1-5	CASSAEGNQPQHF
TRBV7-9	TRBJ2-3	CASSLGISLGADTQYF
TRBV19	TRBJ1-4	CASKRGTTNEKLFF
TRBV10-3	TRBJ2-1	CAISPLANEQFF
TRBV7-2	TRBJ1-5	CASSSYSNQPQHF
TRBV5-1	TRBJ1-1	CASSPRTDLPTEAFF
TRBV7-8	TRBJ2-5	CASSIRDTYQETQYF
TRBV7-7	TRBJ2-7	CASSPLTGLYEQYF
TRBV5-1	TRBJ1-6	CASSLGQGVSPLHF
TRBV5-4	TRBJ1-4	CASSLANAKDNEKLFF
TRBV27	TRBJ1-1	CASSQRGNTEAFF
TRBV27	TRBJ2-1	CASSLSWGLAGMNEQFF
TRBV20-1	TRBJ1-3	CSEGLRDTIYF
TRBV19	TRBJ1-6	CASSIDRTAYNSPLHF
TRBV5-7	TRBJ1-6	CASSFGSDRPNSPLHF
TRBV5-4	TRBJ2-5	CASSPGEAGVETQYF
TRBV30	TRBJ1-6	CACPPGSSYNSPLHF
TRBV5-6	TRBJ1-2	CASSLEGYGYTF
TRBV21-1	TRBJ1-5	CASSKVGAWRTGGNQPQHF
TRBV19	TRBJ2-3	CASSTGQTDTQYF
TRBV13	TRBJ2-7	CASRPGGSGNSEQYF
TRBV5-4	TRBJ2-5	CASSLTGVQETQYF
TRBV4-3	TRBJ1-4	CASSLGGGRSNEKLFF
TRBV13	TRBJ2-2	CASSFGGANTGELFF
TRBV6-5	TRBJ1-4	CASSYSTGQGGEKLFF
TRBV30	TRBJ1-1	CAWDDSLNTEAFF
TRBV4-2	TRBJ2-2	CASRSNTGELFF
TRBV5-4	TRBJ2-1	CASSLAEREAPYNEQFF